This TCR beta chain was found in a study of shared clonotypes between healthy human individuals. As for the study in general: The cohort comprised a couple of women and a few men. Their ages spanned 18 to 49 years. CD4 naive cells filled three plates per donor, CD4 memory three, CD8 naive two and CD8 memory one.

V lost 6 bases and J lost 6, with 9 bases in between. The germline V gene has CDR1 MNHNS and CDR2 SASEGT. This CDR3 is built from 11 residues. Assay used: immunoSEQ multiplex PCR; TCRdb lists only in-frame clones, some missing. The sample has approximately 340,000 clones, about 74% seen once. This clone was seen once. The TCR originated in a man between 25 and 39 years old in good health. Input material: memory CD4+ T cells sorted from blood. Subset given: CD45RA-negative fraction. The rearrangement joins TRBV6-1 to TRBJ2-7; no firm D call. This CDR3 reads CASSDLFEQYF. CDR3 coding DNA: TGTGCCAGCAGCGACTTATTCGAGCAGTACTTC.